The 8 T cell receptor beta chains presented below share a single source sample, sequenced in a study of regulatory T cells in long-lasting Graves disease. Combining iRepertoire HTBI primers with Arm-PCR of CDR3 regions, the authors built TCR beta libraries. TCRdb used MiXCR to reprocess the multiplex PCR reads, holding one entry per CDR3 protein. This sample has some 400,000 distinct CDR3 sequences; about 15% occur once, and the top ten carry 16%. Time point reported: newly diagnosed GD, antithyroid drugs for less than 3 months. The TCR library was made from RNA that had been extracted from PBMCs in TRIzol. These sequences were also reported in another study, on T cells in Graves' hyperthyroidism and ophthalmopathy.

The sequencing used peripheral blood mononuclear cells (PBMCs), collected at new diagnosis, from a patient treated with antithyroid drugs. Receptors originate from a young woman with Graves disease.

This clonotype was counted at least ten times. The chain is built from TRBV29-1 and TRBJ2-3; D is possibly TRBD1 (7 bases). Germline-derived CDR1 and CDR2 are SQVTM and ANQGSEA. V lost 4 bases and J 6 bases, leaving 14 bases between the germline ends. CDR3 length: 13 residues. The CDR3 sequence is CSVGPGGWDTQYF. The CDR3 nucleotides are TGCAGCGTTGGGCCAGGGGGGTGGGATACGCAGTATTTT.

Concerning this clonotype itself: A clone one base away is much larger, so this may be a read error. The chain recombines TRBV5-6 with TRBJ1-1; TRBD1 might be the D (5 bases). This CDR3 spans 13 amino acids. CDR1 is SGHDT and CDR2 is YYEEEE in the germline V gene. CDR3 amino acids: CASSLVSDTGAFF. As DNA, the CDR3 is TGTGCCAGCAGCTTGGTGTCGGACACTGGAGCTTTCTTT.

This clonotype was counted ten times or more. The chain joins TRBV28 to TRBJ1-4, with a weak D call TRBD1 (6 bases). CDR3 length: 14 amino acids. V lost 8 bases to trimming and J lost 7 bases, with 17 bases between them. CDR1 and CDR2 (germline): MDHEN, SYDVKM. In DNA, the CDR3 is TGTGCCAGCGTATCCGGGGGGCTTGGTGAAAAACTGTTTTTT. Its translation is CASVSGGLGEKLFF.

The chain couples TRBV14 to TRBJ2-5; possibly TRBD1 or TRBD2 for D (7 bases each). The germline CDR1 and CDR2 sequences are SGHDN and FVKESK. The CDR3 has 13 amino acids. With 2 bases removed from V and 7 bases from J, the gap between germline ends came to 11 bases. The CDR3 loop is CASSQTGEGTQYF. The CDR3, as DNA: TGTGCCAGCAGCCAAACAGGGGAGGGGACCCAGTACTTC.

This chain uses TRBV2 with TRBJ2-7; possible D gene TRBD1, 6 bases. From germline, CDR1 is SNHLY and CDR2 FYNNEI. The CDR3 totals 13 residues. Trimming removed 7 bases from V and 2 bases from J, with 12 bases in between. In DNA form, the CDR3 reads TGTGCCAGCAAGAAGGACAGTCCCTACGAGCAGTACTTC. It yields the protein CASKKDSPYEQYF.

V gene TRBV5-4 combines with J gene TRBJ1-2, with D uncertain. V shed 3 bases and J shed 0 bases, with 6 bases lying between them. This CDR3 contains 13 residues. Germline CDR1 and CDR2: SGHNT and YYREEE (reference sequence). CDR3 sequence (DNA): TGTGCCAGCAGCTCTATAACTAACTATGGCTACACCTTC. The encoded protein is CASSSITNYGYTF.

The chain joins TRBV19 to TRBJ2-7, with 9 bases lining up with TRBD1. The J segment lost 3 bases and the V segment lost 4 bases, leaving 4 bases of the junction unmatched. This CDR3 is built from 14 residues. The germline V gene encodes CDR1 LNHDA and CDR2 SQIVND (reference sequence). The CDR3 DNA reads TGTGCCAGTAGTAGGACAGGGGTCTTCTACGAGCAGTACTTC. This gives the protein CASSRTGVFYEQYF.

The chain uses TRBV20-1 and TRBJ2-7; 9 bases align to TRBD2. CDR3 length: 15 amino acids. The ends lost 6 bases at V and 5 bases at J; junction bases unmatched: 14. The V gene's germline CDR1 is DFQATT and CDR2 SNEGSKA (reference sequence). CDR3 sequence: CSARMASGMTHEQYF. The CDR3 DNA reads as TGCAGTGCCCGGATGGCTAGCGGGATGACCCACGAGCAGTACTTC.